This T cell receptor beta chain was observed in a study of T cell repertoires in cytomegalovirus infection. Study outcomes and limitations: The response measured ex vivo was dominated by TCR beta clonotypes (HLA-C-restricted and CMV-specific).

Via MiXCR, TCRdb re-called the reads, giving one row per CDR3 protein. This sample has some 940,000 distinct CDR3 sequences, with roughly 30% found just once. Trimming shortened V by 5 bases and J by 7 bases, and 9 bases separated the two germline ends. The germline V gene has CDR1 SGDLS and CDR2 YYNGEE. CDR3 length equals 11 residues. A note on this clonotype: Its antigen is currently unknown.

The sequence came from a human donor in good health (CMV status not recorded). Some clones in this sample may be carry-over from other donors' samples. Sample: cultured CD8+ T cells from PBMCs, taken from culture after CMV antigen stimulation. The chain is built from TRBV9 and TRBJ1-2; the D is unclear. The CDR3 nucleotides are TGTGCCAGCAGGGCCGCAAGTGGCTACACCTTC. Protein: CASRAASGYTF.